This T cell receptor (beta chain) appears in the sequencing data of a study of breast tumors, draining lymph nodes, adjacent tissues. Notes on the study in general: Data fit most tumor T cells coming from lymph node, expanding in tumor.

This clonotype was picked up one time. Its antigen is as yet unknown. Per the germline V gene, CDR1 is SNHLY and CDR2 is FYNNEI. J lost 6 bases, V lost 2 bases, and 8 bases had no gene match. CDR3 length: 17 amino acids. TCRdb analysed the multiplex PCR reads with MiXCR anew, one entry per CDR3 protein. The data contain 150,000 to 250,000 distinct CDR3 sequences, 31% of them singletons. The lymph nodes were axillary draining lymph nodes from breast cancer patients. This chain joins TRBV2 and TRBJ2-2, with 11 bases lining up with TRBD2. The source material was axillary lymph node tissue. This receptor was identified in a female donor with breast cancer. Some clones in this sample may be carry-over from other donors' samples. The CDR3 nucleotides are TGTGCCAGCAGTGAAAAGGGTATTAGCGGGAGGGCCGGGGAGCTGTTTTTT. Translating it yields CASSEKGISGRAGELFF.